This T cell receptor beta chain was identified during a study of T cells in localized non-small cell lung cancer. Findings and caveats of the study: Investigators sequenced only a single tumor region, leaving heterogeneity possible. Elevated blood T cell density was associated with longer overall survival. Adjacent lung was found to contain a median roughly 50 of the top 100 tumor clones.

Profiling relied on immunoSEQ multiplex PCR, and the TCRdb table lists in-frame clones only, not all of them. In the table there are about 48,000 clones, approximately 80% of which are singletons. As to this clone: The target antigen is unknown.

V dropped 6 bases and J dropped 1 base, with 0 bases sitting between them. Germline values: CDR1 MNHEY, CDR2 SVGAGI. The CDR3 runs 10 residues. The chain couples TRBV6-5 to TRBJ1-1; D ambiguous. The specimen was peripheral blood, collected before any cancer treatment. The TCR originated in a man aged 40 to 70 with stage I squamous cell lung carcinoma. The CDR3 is CASRNTEAFF. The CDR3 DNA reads TGTGCCAGCAGGAACACTGAAGCTTTCTTT.